This T cell receptor (beta chain) was profiled in a study of cytomegalovirus exposure and HLA in healthy donors. Study context: Earlier findings included about 120 million unique TCR beta sequences obtained from roughly 200 million T cells. Findings of the study overall: Most observed TCR sequences were rare, whereas some public TCRs were detected in many donors. In vitro data verified a few CMV-associated chains as specific for CMV antigens.

V lost 1 base to trimming and J lost 1 base, with 9 bases between them. Germline V gene sequence: CDR1 SGHKS, CDR2 YYEKEE (reference sequence). This CDR3 has 15 residues. As for this clone: Antigen specificity is unknown.

Vbeta (60) and Jbeta (13) primers were used in the PCR. In the authors' workflow: The count from a later analysis was some 81 million unique TCR beta chains, approximately 9.9 million of them shared. TCRdb keeps only in-frame clones here, not all; method: immunoSEQ multiplex PCR. V, J and clone size are taken as reported in that table, and D and trimming were inferred from the DNA itself. This table has around 200,000 clones, approximately 82% appearing once. The chain combines TRBV5-5 with TRBJ2-1; D not certain. Input material: PBMCs. This receptor was taken from a woman in her thirties or forties in good health and CMV-seronegative. The CDR3 coding sequence is TGTGCCAGCAGCTTGAGTAGAACTTCCTACAATGAGCAGTTCTTC. As protein: CASSLSRTSYNEQFF.